These 5 T cell receptor beta chains share one sample of origin, sequenced in a study of T-cell reconstitution after alpha-beta-depleted transplantation in children. Unique molecular identifiers were incorporated into the prepared TCRbeta library. A single record per CDR3 protein comes from TCRdb applying MiXCR to the PCR reads. The top ten clones hold roughly 7% of a sample with around 270,000 distinct CDR3 sequences, 10% of them seen once. Sequencing used PBMCs, obtained before TCRalphabeta/CD19-depleted stem cell transplant. The source is a boy younger than two with acute myeloid leukemia, due to receive a stem cell transplant.

This clonotype came up many times. The chain has TRBV7-3 and TRBJ2-3, with 7 bases identical to TRBD2. CDR1 is SGHTA and CDR2 is FQGTGA in the germline V gene. The CDR3 contains 15 residues. V was pared by 2 bases and J by 4 bases, with 6 bases of the junction left unmatched. Here the CDR3 reads CASSLAGVRSDTQYF. The CDR3 nucleotides are TGTGCCAGCAGCTTAGCGGGAGTGAGGTCAGATACGCAGTATTTT.

Ten or more counts support this clonotype. The rearrangement joins TRBV5-1 to TRBJ1-5; 7 nucleotides match TRBD1. V was clipped by 2 bases and J by 3 bases; unmatched bases: 5. Germline V gene data show CDR1 as SGHRS and CDR2 as YFSETQ. The CDR3 is 15 residues long. CDR3 nucleotides: TGCGCCAGCAGCTTCTCAGGGGGAAACAATCAGCCCCAGCATTTT. It encodes CASSFSGGNNQPQHF.

The table lists this clonotype with many counts. The chain links TRBV6-5 to TRBJ1-2; tentative D call: TRBD1 (5 bases). Germline assignment: CDR1 MNHEY and CDR2 SVGAGI. This CDR3 is built from 16 residues. V dropped 0 bases and J dropped 3 bases, with 14 bases sitting between them. The CDR3 DNA is TGTGCCAGCAGTTACTCGATAGGCAGGGAGGACTATGGCTACACCTTC. Translated, it gives CASSYSIGREDYGYTF.

The chain has TRBV28 and TRBJ2-7; TRBD2 matches 12 bases. The length of the CDR3 is 15 residues. Germline CDR1 MDHEN, CDR2 SYDVKM. The CDR3 protein is CAMSPSTSGSYEQYF. As DNA, the CDR3 is TGTGCTATGTCACCCTCGACTAGCGGGAGCTACGAGCAGTACTTC. Drawing the rest from reference TRBV28 and TRBJ2-7, the complete variable domain is DVKVTQSSRYLVKRTGEKVFLECVQDMDHENMFWYRQDPGLGLRLIYFSYDVKMKEKGDIPEGYSVSREKKERFSLILESASTNQTSMYLCAMSPSTSGSYEQYFGPGTRLTVT.

In this sample, this clonotype turned up many times. The chain carries TRBV3-1 and TRBJ2-5, with 12 nucleotides matching TRBD2. The length of the CDR3 is 16 residues. Per the germline V gene, CDR1 is LGHDT and CDR2 is YNNKEL (reference sequence). With 4 bases clipped from V and 5 bases from J, the junction kept 8 bases outside the gene matches. The chain's CDR3 is CASSPGLAGGRETQYF. CDR3 in DNA: TGTGCCAGCAGCCCAGGGCTAGCGGGGGGGCGGGAGACCCAGTACTTC.